This passage covers 18 T cell receptor beta chains from one sample sequenced in a study of CD8+ T cells in alopecia areata. Following RNA extraction, reverse transcription yielded cDNA that acted as the sequencing template. The data were produced by immunoSEQ multiplex PCR, yet TCRdb's version contains in-frame clones alone and is incomplete. Of over 200,000 clones listed, 57% are singletons. The sample in question was CD4+ T cells sorted from blood, obtained at week 0. The receptor set was obtained from a human donor with alopecia areata.

V is TRBV11-2 and J is TRBJ2-3; 7 bases map to TRBD2. The germline gives CDR1 SGHAT, CDR2 FQNNGV. After removal of 3 bases from V and 9 bases from J, the junction contained 3 bases not matched to a gene. The CDR3 extends over 12 amino acids. This CDR3 reads CASSLGTTTQYF. CDR3 nucleotide sequence: TGTGCCAGCAGCTTGGGGACTACGACGCAGTATTTT.

The rearrangement uses TRBV2 and TRBJ1-5; D call uncertain. The ends were cut back, 1 base at V and 5 bases at J, with 3 bases in the middle. Per the germline V gene, CDR1 is SNHLY and CDR2 is FYNNEI. The CDR3 totals 12 residues. The CDR3 here is CASSEGDQPQHF. CDR3 in DNA: TGTGCCAGCAGTGAAGGGGATCAGCCCCAGCATTTT.

This clone was observed a single time. The CDR3 protein is CSVGDLEKLFF. The CDR3 DNA reads TGCAGCGTCGGGGACCTTGAAAAACTGTTTTTT. This rearrangement joins TRBV29-1 to TRBJ1-4; perhaps TRBD1 as D (5 bases). This CDR3 contains 11 residues. Germline CDR1 reads SQVTM; CDR2 reads ANQGSEA. Trimming left V 6 bases short and J 7 bases short, with 9 bases between. Supplemented by reference TRBV29-1 and TRBJ1-4, the full variable domain reads SAVISQKPSRDICQRGTSLTIQCQVDSQVTMMFWYRQQPGQSLTLIATANQGSEATYESGFVIDKFPISRPNLTFSTLTVSNMSPEDSSIYLCSVGDLEKLFFGSGTQLSVL.

This clone was recorded only once. The chain uses TRBV5-1 and TRBJ1-6; tentative D call: TRBD1 (5 bases). The CDR3 spans 13 residues. Germline assignment: CDR1 SGHRS and CDR2 YFSETQ. The ends were cut back, 4 bases at V and 7 bases at J, with 9 bases in the middle. In DNA, the CDR3 is TGCGCCAGCAGCGTCCAGGGAAATTCACCCCTCCACTTT. Protein: CASSVQGNSPLHF.

Points on this clone: In this CDR3 the conserved last residue, phenylalanine or tryptophan, is missing, so a read error is likely. It is unclear where the CDR3 begins or ends on the DNA, so no DNA is shown, and the CDR3 is as TCRdb lists it. The rearrangement uses TRBV11-2 and TRBJ1-5. The CDR3 is made up of 8 amino acids, end residues included. Germline lookup yields CDR1 SGHAT and CDR2 FQNNGV. The CDR3 region is CASSPGSL.

This clone was found once. The CDR3: CASGGSVGTQYF. The CDR3 DNA reads as TGTGCCAGCGGCGGGTCCGTAGGGACCCAGTACTTC. The rearrangement joins TRBV9 to TRBJ2-5; maybe TRBD2 (5 bases). Germline-derived CDR1 and CDR2 are SGDLS and YYNGEE. Deletions cut 7 bases from V and 7 bases from J, with 14 bases between. The CDR3 covers 12 residues.

This clone was observed a handful of times. The chain employs TRBV7-9 and TRBJ2-1, with D hard to call. The CDR3 loop spans 12 amino acids. V dropped 5 bases and J dropped 6 bases, with 8 bases sitting between them. CDR1 SEHNR and CDR2 FQNEAQ come from the germline V gene (reference sequence). The CDR3 spells CASSPQVNEQFF. The CDR3 region has the DNA TGTGCCAGCAGCCCCCAGGTCAATGAGCAGTTCTTC.

This clone appeared many times. The sample carries other DNA sequences with the same CDR3. This sequence joins TRBV11-2 and TRBJ2-1; no clear D. Germline CDR1 SGHAT, CDR2 FQNNGV. CDR3 length: 12 amino acids. Trimming stripped 3 bases from V and 5 bases from J, with 5 bases between. The CDR3 DNA reads as TGTGCCAGCAGCTTTAGTAACAATGAGCAGTTCTTC. This encodes CASSFSNNEQFF.

The chain employs TRBV18 and TRBJ2-7; 9 bases are shared with TRBD2. CDR1 KGHSH and CDR2 LQKENI come from the germline V gene. The CDR3 length is 19 residues. The junction had 20 bases not matched to a gene; V was cut back by 4 bases and J by 4 bases. For the CDR3, the DNA is TGTGCCAGCTCACAGCACCTAACCGTAGCGGGAGCTGTCGAATACGAGCAGTACTTC. Encoded protein: CASSQHLTVAGAVEYEQYF.

This rearrangement joins TRBV5-1 to TRBJ2-3; D gene uncertain. Germline CDR1 is SGHRS and CDR2 is YFSETQ. Trimming stripped 4 bases from V and 7 bases from J, with 19 bases between. The length of the CDR3 is 15 residues. The CDR3 nucleotides are TGCGCCAGCAGCCCTGGCGTAGGCAACCAGAATACGCAGTATTTT. Amino acids: CASSPGVGNQNTQYF.

The V gene is TRBV9, the J gene TRBJ2-2; 13 positions match TRBD2. This CDR3 is 16 amino acids long. Germline trimming cut 10 bases from V and 4 bases from J; bases unmatched to any gene: 10. Per germline, CDR1 SGDLS and CDR2 YYNGEE. The CDR3 loop is CAGSRGTSGTTGELFF. Written as DNA, the CDR3 is TGTGCCGGGTCCCGTGGGACTAGCGGGACCACCGGGGAGCTGTTTTTT.

Notes on this clone: Within the sample, other DNA sequences also encode this same CDR3. V and J are TRBV29-1 and TRBJ2-1; D possibly matches TRBD1 or TRBD2 (7 bases each). This CDR3 contains 14 residues. Between the trimmed V and J ends, which lost 3 bases and 7 bases, there was a span of 16 bases. Germline V gene sequence: CDR1 SQVTM, CDR2 ANQGSEA. DNA for the CDR3: TGCAGCGTTGATCCTCGACAGGGAGGGAATGAGCAGTTCTTC. The encoded protein is CSVDPRQGGNEQFF.

The chain has TRBV30 and TRBJ1-1; maybe TRBD1 (6 bases). The germline gives CDR1 GTSNPN, CDR2 SVGIG (reference sequence). This CDR3 is 13 amino acids long. Between the trimmed V and J ends, which lost 4 bases and 1 base, there was a span of 10 bases. The CDR3 is CAWNRQENTEAFF. CDR3 in DNA: TGTGCCTGGAACCGACAGGAGAACACTGAAGCTTTCTTT.

Only one count was recorded for this clone. The chain is built from TRBV30 and TRBJ1-2; D is ambiguous. Trimming pared 0 bases from V and 11 bases from J, leaving 10 bases between. Germline V gene sequence: CDR1 GTSNPN, CDR2 SVGIG (reference sequence). This CDR3 has 11 amino acids. The chain's CDR3 is CAWSVDVRYTF. The DNA for the CDR3 is TGTGCCTGGAGTGTCGACGTGAGGTACACCTTC.

This clone has more than one count but fewer than ten. The chain combines TRBV5-4 with TRBJ2-4, with D hard to call. V lost 4 bases and J 0 bases, leaving 14 bases between the germline ends. CDR3 size: 16 residues. Germline assignment: CDR1 SGHNT and CDR2 YYREEE (reference sequence). CDR3 sequence reads: CASSGDGRLAKNIQYF. CDR3 DNA: TGTGCCAGCAGCGGCGACGGACGTCTAGCCAAAAACATTCAGTACTTC.

The chain combines TRBV9 with TRBJ2-5, with D tentatively TRBD1 (6 bases). The CDR3 covers 15 residues. Deletions cut 3 bases from V and 1 base from J, with 13 bases between. Germline CDR1 SGDLS, CDR2 YYNGEE. The CDR3 DNA sequence: TGTGCCAGCAGCGCCCAGGGGTTTGTCCAAGAGACCCAGTACTTC. Encoded protein: CASSAQGFVQETQYF.

The chain couples TRBV30 to TRBJ2-7, with D perhaps TRBD2 (6 bases). The CDR3 extends over 15 amino acids. Trimming took 1 base from V and 2 from J, leaving 15 bases between them. Per the germline V gene, CDR1 is GTSNPN and CDR2 is SVGIG (reference sequence). CDR3 nucleotide sequence: TGTGCCTGGAGTGAGCGGGCCCGAGGGGCCTACGAGCAGTACTTC. Translated, it gives CAWSERARGAYEQYF.

This clone has just a few counts. The rearrangement uses TRBV27 and TRBJ1-3; 7 bases are a match to TRBD1. Germline CDR1 MNHEY, CDR2 SMNVEV (reference sequence). V was clipped by 5 bases and J by 3 bases; unmatched bases: 4. CDR3 length equals 14 residues. The chain's CDR3 is CASSPQGYGNTIYF. CDR3 sequence (DNA): TGTGCCAGCAGTCCACAGGGGTATGGAAACACCATATATTTT.